This T cell receptor beta chain was sequenced for a study of blood T cell repertoires in COVID-19. Study-wide context: Samples representing acute and convalescent COVID-19 were sourced from the United States, Italy and Spain.

The protocol was immunoSEQ multiplex PCR, while the TCRdb copy is restricted to in-frame clones and leaves out a portion. The data hold more than 150,000 clones, with roughly four fifths observed a single time. Adults between about 18 and 95 years of age took part from about 24 US areas. Cohorts were assigned according to the clinical history that participants reported. This CDR3 comprises 14 residues. Germline CDR1 and CDR2: SGHNT and YYREEE (reference sequence). J lost 6 bases, V lost 2 bases, and 4 bases had no gene match. The rearrangement joins TRBV5-4 to TRBJ2-1, with 8 nucleotides matching TRBD2. The sequenced material came from PBMCs or T cells enriched from blood (not recorded which). This TCR was sampled from a man between 35 and 55 years old who had recovered from COVID-19. The CDR3 sequence: CASSLGSGTNEQFF. The DNA for the CDR3 is TGTGCCAGCAGCTTAGGTAGCGGGACCAATGAGCAGTTCTTC.